This TCR beta chain was sequenced during a study of regulatory T cells. Concerning this clone: Its antigen remains unidentified.

The primer mix had 52 TRBV and 13 TRBJ primers. The assay was immunoSEQ multiplex PCR, and TCRdb's table has in-frame clones only and misses some. This table holds tens of thousands of clones, approximately 89% found once. General study findings and limits: Hydrophobic residues at CDR3 positions 6 and 7 were enriched in conventional CD4+ T cells of CD3G-deficient patients.

The germline CDR1 and CDR2 sequences are SGHRS and YFSETQ. V lost 0 bases and J lost 4, with 6 bases in between. The CDR3 is 13 amino acids. Sequencing used conventional CD4+ T cells sorted from blood. The V gene is TRBV5-1, the J gene TRBJ2-3; D gene ambiguous. The sequence was obtained from a person aged 18 to 35 with CD3G deficiency. CDR3 residues: CASSLGRPDTQYF. CDR3 bases: TGCGCCAGCAGCTTGGGCCGACCAGATACGCAGTATTTT.